This T cell receptor beta chain was recovered during a study of cytomegalovirus exposure and HLA in healthy donors. Findings and caveats of the study: Investigators reported under 200 TCR beta chains as tied to cytomegalovirus.

Per germline, CDR1 SGDLS and CDR2 YYNGEE. The length of the CDR3 is 16 residues. J gave up 7 bases and V 2 bases, and 11 bases lay outside the gene matches. PCR involved 60 Vbeta and 13 Jbeta primers. Libraries were prepared by immunoSEQ multiplex PCR; TCRdb keeps only in-frame clonotypes and omits some of them. The data contain some 150,000 clones, 80% of them singletons. With respect to this clone: What it binds is not known.

Sequencing used PBMCs. This chain uses TRBV9 with TRBJ2-1; 8 bases fit TRBD2. This receptor was identified in a man younger than 40 in good health and CMV-seropositive. CDR3 protein: CASSVPSSGKMNEQFF. As DNA, the CDR3 is TGTGCCAGCAGCGTGCCGAGTAGCGGGAAGATGAATGAGCAGTTCTTC.